This entry is about one T cell receptor (beta chain). This clone showed up just once. Its target antigen remains unknown. Per-base quality was not reported, and no clone a single base away is much larger than it. Libraries were constructed by the immunoSEQ multiplex PCR assay. The hsTCRB Kit was used according to the manufacturer's protocol to amplify rearranged TCR beta chain sequences. Sequencing of TCRB libraries was carried out on an Illumina MiSeq. In the original analysis: The proprietary platform of the kit vendor was used for demultiplexing, trimming and gene mapping. TCRdb stores this immuneACCESS table with in-frame sequences only. Part of the clones is absent; in the studies checked, under half of the shortfall reflects unresolved V genes, and no reason is known for the rest. Clonal size and the V and J genes are those of that table, whereas D and trimming came from the DNA. The sample data list 50,000 to 65,000 clones, and about three quarters of these were observed just once. The ten most abundant clones make up roughly 1.9% of the sample.

The entry originates in a study of a mutant IDH1 vaccine in newly diagnosed glioma (TCRdb year 2021). In the study overall: Of the roughly 34 treated patients, about 62% were male and about 40% were female, and the mean age was roughly 38 years. Peripheral blood samples were drawn at six visits, namely V03 (baseline), V05, V07, V10, V12 and V13. Prior to enrollment, patients had been given standard therapy consisting of radiotherapy alone, temozolomide alone, or radiochemotherapy with temozolomide, with the combination given to most patients. Longitudinal TCRB deep sequencing was done for roughly 23 treated patients, wherever samples were available for exploratory analyses.

V gives up 5 bases and J gives up 8 bases, and the segment between their germline ends measures 13 bases. CDR1 is given as SGHRS and CDR2 as YFSETQ, both from the germline V gene. From the cysteine through the phenylalanine, the CDR3 covers 12 amino acids. Only the CDR3 part of the read is kept: 36 bases, read in frame from the first base. The time point label of this sample denotes: baseline, week 1 (first vaccination visit). The treatment or condition label of this sample denotes: pre-vaccination baseline after standard-of-care therapy. All donors had newly diagnosed IDH1-mutant astrocytomas of WHO grade 3 or 4 that showed loss of nuclear ATRX. The samples were drawn from NOA16, a multicentre, single-arm, open-label phase I trial in Germany that tested a mutant IDH1 peptide vaccine in humans for the first time. Visit V03 blood draws served as the baseline sample for immunogenicity testing. Genomic DNA for TCRB sequencing was extracted from EDTA blood using the DNeasy Blood and Tissue Kit.

Study-level results and caveats: The authors stated that sample limitations prevented analyses of patient blood samples from being reproduced. Immune responses induced by the vaccine were seen in approximately 93% of patients across multiple MHC alleles. Changes in the top peripheral T cell clonotypes picked up by TCRB sequencing did not appear to be linked to pseudoprogression. PBMC samples for TCRB deep sequencing were selected based on availability.

The chain joins TRBV5-1 to TRBJ2-5, with TRBD1 tentatively as D gene (6 bases match). This TCR came from a woman between 40 and 55 years old with glioma. The specimen comprised PBMCs, sampled from a glioma patient treated with radiotherapy, temozolomide or both. DNA sequence: TGCGCCAGCAGAGAGAACAGGGAAACCCAGTACTTC. Its product reads: CASRENRETQYF.